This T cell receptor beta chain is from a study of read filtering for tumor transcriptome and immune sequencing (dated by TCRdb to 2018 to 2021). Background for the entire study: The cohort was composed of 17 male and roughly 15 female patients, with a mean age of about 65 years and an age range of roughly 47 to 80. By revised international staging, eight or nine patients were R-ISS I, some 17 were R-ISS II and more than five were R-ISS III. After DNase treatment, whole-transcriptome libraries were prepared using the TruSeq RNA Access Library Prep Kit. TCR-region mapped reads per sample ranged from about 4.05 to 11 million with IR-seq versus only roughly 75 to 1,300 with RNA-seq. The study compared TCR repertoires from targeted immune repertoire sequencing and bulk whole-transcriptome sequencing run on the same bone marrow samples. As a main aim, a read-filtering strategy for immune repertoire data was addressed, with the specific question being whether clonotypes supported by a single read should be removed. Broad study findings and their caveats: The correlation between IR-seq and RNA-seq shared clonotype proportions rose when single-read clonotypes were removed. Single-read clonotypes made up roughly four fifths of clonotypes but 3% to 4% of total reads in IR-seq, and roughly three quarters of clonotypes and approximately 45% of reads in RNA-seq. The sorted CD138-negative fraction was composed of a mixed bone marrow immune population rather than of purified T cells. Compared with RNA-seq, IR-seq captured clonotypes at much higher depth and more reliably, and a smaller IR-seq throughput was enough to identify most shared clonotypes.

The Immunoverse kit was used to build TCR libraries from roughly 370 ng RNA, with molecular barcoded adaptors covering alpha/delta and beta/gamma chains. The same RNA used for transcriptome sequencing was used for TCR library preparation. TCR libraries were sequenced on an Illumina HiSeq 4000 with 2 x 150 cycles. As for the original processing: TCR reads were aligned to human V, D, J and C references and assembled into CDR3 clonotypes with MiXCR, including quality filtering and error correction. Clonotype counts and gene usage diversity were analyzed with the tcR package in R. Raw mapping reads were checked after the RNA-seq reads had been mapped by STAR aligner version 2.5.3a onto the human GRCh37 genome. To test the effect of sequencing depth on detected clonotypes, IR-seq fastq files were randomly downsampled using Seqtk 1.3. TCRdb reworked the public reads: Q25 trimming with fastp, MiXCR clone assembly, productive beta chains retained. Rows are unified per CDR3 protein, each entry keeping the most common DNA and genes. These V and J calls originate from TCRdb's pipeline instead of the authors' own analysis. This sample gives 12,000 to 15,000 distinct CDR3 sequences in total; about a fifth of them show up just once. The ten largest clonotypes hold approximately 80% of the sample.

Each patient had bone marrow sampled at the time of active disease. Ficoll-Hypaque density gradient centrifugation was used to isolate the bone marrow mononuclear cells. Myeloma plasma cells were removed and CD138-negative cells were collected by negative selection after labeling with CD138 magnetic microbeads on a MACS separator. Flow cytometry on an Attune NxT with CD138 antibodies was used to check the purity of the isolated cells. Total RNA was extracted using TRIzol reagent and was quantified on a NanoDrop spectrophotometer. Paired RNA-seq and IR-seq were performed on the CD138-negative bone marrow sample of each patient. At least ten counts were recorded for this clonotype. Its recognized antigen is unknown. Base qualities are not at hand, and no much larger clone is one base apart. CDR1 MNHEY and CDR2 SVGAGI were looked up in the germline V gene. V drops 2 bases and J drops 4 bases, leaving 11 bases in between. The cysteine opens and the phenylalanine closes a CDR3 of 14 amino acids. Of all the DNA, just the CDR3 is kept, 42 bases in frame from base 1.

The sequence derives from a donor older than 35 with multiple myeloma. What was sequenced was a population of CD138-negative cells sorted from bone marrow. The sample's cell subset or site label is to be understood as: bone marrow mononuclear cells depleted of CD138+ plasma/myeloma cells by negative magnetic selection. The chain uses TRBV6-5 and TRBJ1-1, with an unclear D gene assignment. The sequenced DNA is TGTGCCAGCAGTTACGAGGGCTTGGGCACTGAAGCTTTCTTT. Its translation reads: CASSYEGLGTEAFF.